This section outlines one T cell receptor (beta chain) sequence together with its context. In germline, CDR1 is MGHDK, CDR2 SYGVNS. The CDR3 runs 15 residues. J gave up 0 bases and V 5 bases, and 3 bases lay outside the gene matches. It was with 60 Vbeta and 13 Jbeta primers that the PCR ran. Data came from immunoSEQ multiplex PCR; TCRdb stores just in-frame clones and leaves some out. Of around 130,000 clones listed, 75% to 85% are singletons. These data are taken from a study of cytomegalovirus exposure and HLA in healthy donors. The rearrangement joins TRBV25-1 to TRBJ1-4; 7 bases match TRBD1. This TCR came from a male donor in good health and CMV-seronegative. The sample consisted of PBMCs. In DNA, the CDR3 is TGTGCCAGCAGTCAGGGGGAATCAACTAATGAAAAACTGTTTTTT. It is translated as CASSQGESTNEKLFF.